This T cell receptor beta chain was profiled in a study of regulatory T cells in long-lasting Graves disease. Whole-study findings and limits: Patients with persistent Graves' had lower TCR diversity than newly diagnosed patients.

Time point reported: newly diagnosed GD, antithyroid drugs for less than 3 months. Preparation of the TCR library used RNA extracted from PBMCs. This CDR3 has 16 amino acids. Germline CDR1 and CDR2: SEHNR and FQNEAQ (reference sequence). V was shortened by 5 bases and J by 5 bases, with 19 bases between the two germline ends. This clonotype was counted only a few times. Its antigen is unidentified. Combining iRepertoire HTBI primers with Arm-PCR of CDR3 regions, the authors built TCR beta libraries. TCRdb re-analysed the multiplex PCR reads in MiXCR, keeping a single row per CDR3 protein. The sample includes fewer than 650,000 distinct CDR3 sequences, about 15% seen only once; the top ten take 12%. In addition, the sample was reused for a study of T cells in Graves' hyperthyroidism and ophthalmopathy. That study reports: The study defined stable Graves' hyperthyroidism as no ophthalmopathy progression within 18 months.

The receptor's source is a man between 18 and 35 years old with Graves disease. The chain recombines TRBV7-9 with TRBJ2-1, with D perhaps matching TRBD1 (7 bases). This specimen consisted of peripheral blood mononuclear cells (PBMCs), obtained at new diagnosis, from a patient treated with antithyroid drugs. The CDR3 bases are TGTGCCAGCAGCGCCGGAGGGGGCCGTCTACACAATGAGCAGTTCTTC. Translating gives CASSAGGGRLHNEQFF.